What follows is one T cell receptor beta chain and its context. The antigen is not known. The data originate from a study of cytomegalovirus exposure and HLA in healthy donors. Study-wide results and caveats: The study designated fewer than 200 TCR beta chains cytomegalovirus-associated. Both high specificity and high sensitivity reportedly marked the classifier's diagnosis of cytomegalovirus status. The tendency of first-cohort TCR clusters to co-occur in the 130 or so validation repertoires was identified by a subsequent analysis.

Trimming took off 6 bases at V and 0 bases at J, with 18 bases between the two ends. The CDR3 extends over 16 amino acids. CDR1 is SGHNT, CDR2 YYREEE, per germline (reference sequence). Some clones are missing from TCRdb's copy, which holds only in-frame ones; the method was immunoSEQ multiplex PCR. The table lists about 60,000 clones, 90% to 96% of them singletons. This clonotype originated in a woman between 18 and 30 years old in good health and CMV-seronegative. Material: PBMCs. V and J are TRBV5-4 and TRBJ1-1; D might be TRBD1 (6 bases). The CDR3 sequence: CASTPARGGLNTEAFF. The CDR3 region has the DNA TGTGCCAGCACCCCTGCTAGGGGGGGCCTGAACACTGAAGCTTTCTTT.